This T cell receptor (beta chain) appears in the sequencing data of a study of monozygotic twins with inflammatory bowel disease. With regard to this clonotype: What it recognizes is unknown.

With eight separate reactions per sample, the authors made cDNA. Each UMI harboured a 6-nucleotide sample barcode and was appended via template switching. TCRdb re-called the 5' RACE reads and gives one entry per CDR3 protein, without DNA. In total, the table holds under 150,000 distinct CDR3 sequences. The germline CDR1 and CDR2 sequences are SGHRS and YFSETQ. The CDR3 loop spans 14 amino acids. General study points: Lower sharing of clonotypes with other individuals was seen in IBD patients than in healthy twins. This was most marked in patients showing signs of disease activity. Compared with healthy co-twins, IBD patients showed reduced TCRbeta repertoire diversity by inverse Simpson.

Sample: blood. The clonotype comes from a human donor with ulcerative colitis or Crohn's disease, or a healthy co-twin of an affected twin (not recorded which). V and J are TRBV5-1 and TRBJ2-5. The CDR3 loop reads CASSFLGGQETQYF.